The 16 T cell receptor beta chains listed next were all sequenced from one sample in a study of cytomegalovirus exposure and HLA in healthy donors. The PCR made use of 60 Vbeta and 13 Jbeta primers. Libraries were prepared by immunoSEQ multiplex PCR; TCRdb keeps only in-frame clonotypes and omits some of them. The sample yields 150,000 to 250,000 clones, 85% seen once. Material: PBMCs. These receptors all come from a woman in her forties or fifties in good health and CMV-seronegative.

The V and J genes are TRBV7-2 and TRBJ2-7, with 12 bases fitting TRBD2. CDR3 size: 15 residues. V lost 6 bases, J lost 3 bases, and 6 bases stayed unmatched. CDR1 is SGHTA, CDR2 FQGNSA, per germline. The CDR3 here is CASSTASGRVYEQYF. CDR3 in DNA: TGTGCCAGCAGTACCGCTAGCGGGAGGGTCTACGAGCAGTACTTC.

The chain combines TRBV5-1 with TRBJ2-3, with D possibly being TRBD1 (5 bases). The CDR3 extends over 15 amino acids. In germline, CDR1 is SGHRS, CDR2 YFSETQ. V lost 0 bases, J lost 2 bases, and 10 bases lay in between. The CDR3 DNA follows: TGCGCCAGCAGCTTGGCTCAACAGGACACAGATACGCAGTATTTT. This sequence encodes CASSLAQQDTDTQYF. The entire variable domain, with the rest obtained from reference TRBV5-1 and TRBJ2-3, is as follows: KAGVTQTPRYLIKTRGQQVTLSCSPISGHRSVSWYQQTPGQGLQFLFEYFSETQRNKGNFPGRFSGRQFSNSRSEMNVSTLELGDSALYLCASSLAQQDTDTQYFGPGTRLTVL.

This sequence joins TRBV28 and TRBJ2-1; TRBD1 matches at 8 bases. With 6 bases clipped from V and 3 bases from J, the junction kept 4 bases outside the gene matches. The CDR3 covers 14 residues. From germline, CDR1 is MDHEN and CDR2 SYDVKM. The CDR3 spells CASSLDRDYNEQFF. The CDR3 region has the DNA TGTGCCAGCAGCCTGGACAGGGACTACAATGAGCAGTTCTTC.

The chain recombines TRBV30 with TRBJ1-6; tentatively, D is TRBD1 (5 bases). This CDR3 has 17 amino acids. V lost 2 bases and J 0 bases, leaving 14 bases between the germline ends. The germline CDR1 and CDR2 sequences are GTSNPN and SVGIG (reference sequence). DNA for the CDR3: TGTGCCTGGAGTTTAGCAGGGACTAGCTCCTATAATTCACCCCTCCACTTT. This gives the protein CAWSLAGTSSYNSPLHF.

The chain is built from TRBV5-1 and TRBJ1-3; possibly TRBD1 for D (5 bases). Germline assignment: CDR1 SGHRS and CDR2 YFSETQ. CDR3 length: 15 amino acids. V shed 3 bases and J shed 0 bases, with 10 bases lying between them. In DNA form, the CDR3 reads TGCGCCAGCAGCTCGGGGGGGAACTCTGGAAACACCATATATTTT. Protein product: CASSSGGNSGNTIYF.

The J gene is TRBJ2-1, the V gene TRBV2; D may be TRBD1 (6 bases). V was pared by 6 bases and J by 1 base, with 13 bases between. Germline lookup yields CDR1 SNHLY and CDR2 FYNNEI. There are 15 residues in the CDR3. CDR3 in DNA: TGTGCCAGCAGGGGCCGTGGGACATCCTACAATGAGCAGTTCTTC. It encodes CASRGRGTSYNEQFF.

This clone occurred a few times. The chain carries TRBV27 and TRBJ2-7; weak D call: TRBD2 (5 bases). The CDR3 length is 13 residues. In germline, CDR1 is MNHEY, CDR2 SMNVEV (reference sequence). With 2 bases removed from V and 3 bases from J, the gap between germline ends came to 8 bases. The CDR3 loop is CASSLMAGYEQYF. As DNA, the CDR3 is TGTGCCAGCAGTTTAATGGCGGGCTACGAGCAGTACTTC.

This chain links TRBV27 with TRBJ2-5; 9 nucleotides agree with TRBD2. This CDR3 has 15 residues. The V gene's germline CDR1 is MNHEY and CDR2 SMNVEV (reference sequence). V gave up 2 bases and J gave up 2 bases; unmatched junction bases: 3. The CDR3 DNA reads TGTGCCAGCAGTTTAGGGACTAGCACACAAGAGACCCAGTACTTC. It specifies CASSLGTSTQETQYF.

V and J are TRBV7-9 and TRBJ1-1; D is unresolved. Between the trimmed V and J ends, which lost 1 base and 7 bases, there was a span of 4 bases. CDR3 size: 11 residues. Germline V gene sequence: CDR1 SEHNR, CDR2 FQNEAQ (reference sequence). CDR3 region: CASSLGVEAFF. In nucleotides, the CDR3 is TGTGCCAGCAGCTTAGGAGTTGAAGCTTTCTTT.

The chain couples TRBV5-6 to TRBJ1-6; 7 bases match TRBD1. Per germline, CDR1 SGHDT and CDR2 YYEEEE. V shed 0 bases and J 0 bases; nucleotides not matched to a gene: 3. The CDR3 loop spans 17 amino acids. This CDR3 is CASSLDRGRSYNSPLHF. The CDR3 DNA follows: TGTGCCAGCAGCTTGGACAGGGGACGCTCCTATAATTCACCCCTCCACTTT.

The chain combines TRBV18 with TRBJ1-4; unclear D gene. CDR1 and CDR2 (germline): KGHSH, LQKENI. Trimming took off 1 base at V and 7 bases at J, with 10 bases between the two ends. The CDR3 consists of 14 residues. DNA for the CDR3: TGTGCCAGCTCACCACGGGCCCGAAGTGAAAAACTGTTTTTT. Encoded protein: CASSPRARSEKLFF.

The chain is built from TRBV5-1 and TRBJ2-5, with 8 bases matching TRBD2. V was clipped by 4 bases and J by 5 bases; unmatched bases: 19. Germline V gene lookup returns CDR1 SGHRS and CDR2 YFSETQ. The CDR3 totals 18 residues. CDR3: CASSPGHSGISFGETQYF. For the CDR3, the DNA is TGCGCCAGCAGCCCAGGACATAGCGGGATATCCTTCGGGGAGACCCAGTACTTC.

This chain connects TRBV19 to TRBJ1-1; 9 bases fit TRBD1. CDR3 length equals 15 residues. J gave up 4 bases and V 8 bases, and 11 bases lay outside the gene matches. Germline CDR1 and CDR2: LNHDA and SQIVND (reference sequence). In nucleotides, the CDR3 is TGTGCCAGTTCCTCTGCGGGGACAGGGACCACTGAAGCTTTCTTT. Its translation is CASSSAGTGTTEAFF.

The V call is TRBV10-3, the J call TRBJ2-5, with 9 bases lining up with TRBD2. This CDR3 has 16 amino acids. In germline, CDR1 is ENHRY, CDR2 SYGVKD. V was pared by 0 bases and J by 4 bases, with 6 bases of the junction left unmatched. CDR3 sequence: CAISESGSGSGETQYF. CDR3 in DNA: TGTGCCATCAGTGAGTCGGGTAGCGGGAGTGGAGAGACCCAGTACTTC.

The chain employs TRBV29-1 and TRBJ2-2; no definite D call. Germline assignment: CDR1 SQVTM and CDR2 ANQGSEA. There are 13 residues in the CDR3. Trimming removed 4 bases from V and 1 base from J, with 7 bases in between. The CDR3 protein is CSVGQLNTGELFF. The CDR3 DNA reads TGCAGCGTTGGACAATTGAACACCGGGGAGCTGTTTTTT.

CDR3 amino acids: CASRPQGISTEAFF. DNA for the CDR3: TGTGCCAGCAGACCCCAGGGGATTTCTACTGAAGCTTTCTTT. The chain employs TRBV7-2 and TRBJ1-1; the D gene is possibly TRBD1 (6 bases). Germline CDR1 and CDR2: SGHTA and FQGNSA. The CDR3 runs to 14 residues. Trimming took 6 bases from V and 5 from J, leaving 16 bases between them.